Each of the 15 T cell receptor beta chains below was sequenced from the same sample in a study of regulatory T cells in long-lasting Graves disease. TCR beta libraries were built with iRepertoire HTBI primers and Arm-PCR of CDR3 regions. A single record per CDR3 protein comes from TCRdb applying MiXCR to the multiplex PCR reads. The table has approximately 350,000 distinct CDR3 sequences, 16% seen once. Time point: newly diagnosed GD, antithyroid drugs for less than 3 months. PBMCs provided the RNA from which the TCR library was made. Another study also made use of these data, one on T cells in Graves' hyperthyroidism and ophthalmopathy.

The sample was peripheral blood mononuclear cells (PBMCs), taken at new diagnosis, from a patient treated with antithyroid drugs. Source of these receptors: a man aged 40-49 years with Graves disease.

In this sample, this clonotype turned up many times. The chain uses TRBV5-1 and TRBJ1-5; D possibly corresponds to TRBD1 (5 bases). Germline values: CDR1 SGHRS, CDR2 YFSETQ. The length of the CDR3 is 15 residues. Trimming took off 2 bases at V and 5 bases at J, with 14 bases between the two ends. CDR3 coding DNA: TGCGCCAGCAGCTTTAGTTCAGGGTCGGATCAGCCCCAGCATTTT. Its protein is CASSFSSGSDQPQHF.

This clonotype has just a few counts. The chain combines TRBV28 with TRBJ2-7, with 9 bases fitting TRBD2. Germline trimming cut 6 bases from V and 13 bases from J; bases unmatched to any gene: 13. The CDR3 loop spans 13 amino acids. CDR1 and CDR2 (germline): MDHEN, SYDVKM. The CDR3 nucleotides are TGTGCCAGCAGGACGACAGCGGGGGGCGGGATCTACTTC. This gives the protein CASRTTAGGGIYF.

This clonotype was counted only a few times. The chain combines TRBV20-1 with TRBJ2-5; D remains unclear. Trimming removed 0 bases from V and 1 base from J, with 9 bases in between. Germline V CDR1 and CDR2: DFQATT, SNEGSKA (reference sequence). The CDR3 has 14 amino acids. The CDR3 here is CSARETAAQETQYF. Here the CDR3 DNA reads TGCAGTGCTAGAGAAACAGCTGCCCAAGAGACCCAGTACTTC.

The CDR3 sequence is CASSEPAGMANEQFF. CDR3 DNA: TGTGCCAGCAGTGAACCTGCAGGGATGGCCAATGAGCAGTTCTTC. This chain joins TRBV25-1 and TRBJ2-1; D may be TRBD1 (5 bases). Trimming left V 2 bases short and J 6 bases short, with 14 bases between. This CDR3 has 15 residues. Germline values: CDR1 MGHDK, CDR2 SYGVNS.

For the CDR3, the DNA is TGTGCCAGCACTTCAGCCGGGGAGGGGAATTCACCCCTCCACTTT. Translating gives CASTSAGEGNSPLHF. The chain links TRBV28 to TRBJ1-6; D might be TRBD1 (5 bases). Trimming pared 7 bases from V and 7 bases from J, leaving 17 bases between. Germline V lookup: CDR1 MDHEN, CDR2 SYDVKM. The CDR3 runs 15 residues.

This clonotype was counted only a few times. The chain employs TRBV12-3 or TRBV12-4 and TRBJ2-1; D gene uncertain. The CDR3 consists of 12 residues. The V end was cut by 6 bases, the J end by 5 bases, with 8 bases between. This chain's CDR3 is CASRAAHNEQFF. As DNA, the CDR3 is TGTGCCAGCAGGGCGGCTCACAATGAGCAGTTCTTC.

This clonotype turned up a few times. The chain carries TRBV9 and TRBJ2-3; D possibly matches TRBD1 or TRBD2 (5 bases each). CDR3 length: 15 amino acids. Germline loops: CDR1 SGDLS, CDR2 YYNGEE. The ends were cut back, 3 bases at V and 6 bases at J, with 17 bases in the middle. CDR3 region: CASSAGPHNMDTQYF. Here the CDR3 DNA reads TGTGCCAGCAGCGCGGGACCTCATAACATGGATACGCAGTATTTT.

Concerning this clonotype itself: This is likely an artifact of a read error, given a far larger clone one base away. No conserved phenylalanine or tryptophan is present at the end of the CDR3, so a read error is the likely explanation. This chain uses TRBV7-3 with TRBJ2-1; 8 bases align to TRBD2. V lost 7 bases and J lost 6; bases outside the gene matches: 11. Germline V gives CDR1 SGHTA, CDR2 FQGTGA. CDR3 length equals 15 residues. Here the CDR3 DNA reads TGTGCCAGCAAAACCCCGGGGGGGCCTGGCAATGAGCAGTTCCTC. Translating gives CASKTPGGPGNEQFL.

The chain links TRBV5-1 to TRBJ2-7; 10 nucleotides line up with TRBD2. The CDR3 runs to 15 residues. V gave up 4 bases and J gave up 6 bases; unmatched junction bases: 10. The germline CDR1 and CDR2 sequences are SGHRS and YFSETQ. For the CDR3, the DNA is TGCGCCAGCAGCCTTAGCGGGGGGAAGATCTGCGAGCAGTACTTC. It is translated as CASSLSGGKICEQYF.

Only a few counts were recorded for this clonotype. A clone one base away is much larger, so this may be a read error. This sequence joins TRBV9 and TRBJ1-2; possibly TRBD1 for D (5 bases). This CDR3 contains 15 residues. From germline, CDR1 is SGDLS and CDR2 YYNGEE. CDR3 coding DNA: TGTGCCAGCAGCGTAGGGGCGGCCGGGGGTTATGGCTACGCCTTC. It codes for CASSVGAAGGYGYAF. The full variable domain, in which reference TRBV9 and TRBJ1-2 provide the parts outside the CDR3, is DSGVTQTPKHLITATGQRVTLRCSPRSGDLSVYWYQQSLDQGLQFLIQYYNGEERAKGNILERFSAQQFPDLHSELNLSSLELGDSALYFCASSVGAAGGYGYAFGSGTRLTVV.

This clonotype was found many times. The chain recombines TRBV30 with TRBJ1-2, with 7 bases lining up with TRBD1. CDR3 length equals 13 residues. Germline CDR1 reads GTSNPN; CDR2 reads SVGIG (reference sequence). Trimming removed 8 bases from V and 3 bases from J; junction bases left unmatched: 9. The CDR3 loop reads CAADRVPDYGYTF. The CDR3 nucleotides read TGTGCCGCTGACAGGGTGCCGGACTATGGCTACACCTTC. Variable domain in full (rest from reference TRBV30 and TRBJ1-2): SQTIHQWPATLVQPVGSPLSLECTVEGTSNPNLYWYRQAAGRGLQLLFYSVGIGQISSEVPQNLSASRPQDRQFILSSKKLLLSDSGFYLCAADRVPDYGYTFGSGTRLTVV.

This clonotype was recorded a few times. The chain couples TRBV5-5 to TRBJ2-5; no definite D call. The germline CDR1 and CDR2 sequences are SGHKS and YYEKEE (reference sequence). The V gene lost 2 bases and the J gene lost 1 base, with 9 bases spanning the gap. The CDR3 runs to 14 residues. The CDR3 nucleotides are TGTGCCAGCAGCTTTGACAATATCCAAGAGACCCAGTACTTC. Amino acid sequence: CASSFDNIQETQYF. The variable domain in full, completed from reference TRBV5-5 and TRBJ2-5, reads DAGVTQSPTHLIKTRGQQVTLRCSPISGHKSVSWYQQVLGQGPQFIFQYYEKEERGRGNFPDRFSARQFPNYSSELNVNALLLGDSALYLCASSFDNIQETQYFGPGTRLLVL.

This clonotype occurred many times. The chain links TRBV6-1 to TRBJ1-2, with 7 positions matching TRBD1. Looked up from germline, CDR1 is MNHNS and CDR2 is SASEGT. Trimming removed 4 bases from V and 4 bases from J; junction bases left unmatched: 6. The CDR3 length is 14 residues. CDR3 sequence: CASSGQGDGYGYTF. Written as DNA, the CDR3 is TGTGCCAGCAGTGGTCAGGGGGATGGCTATGGCTACACCTTC.

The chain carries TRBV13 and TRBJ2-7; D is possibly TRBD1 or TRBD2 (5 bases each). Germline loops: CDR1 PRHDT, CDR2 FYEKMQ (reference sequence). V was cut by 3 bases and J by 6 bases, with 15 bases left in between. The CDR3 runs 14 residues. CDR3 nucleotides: TGTGCCAGCAGCTTCCGCAGGGAGCCGCTCGAGCAGTACTTC. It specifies CASSFRREPLEQYF.

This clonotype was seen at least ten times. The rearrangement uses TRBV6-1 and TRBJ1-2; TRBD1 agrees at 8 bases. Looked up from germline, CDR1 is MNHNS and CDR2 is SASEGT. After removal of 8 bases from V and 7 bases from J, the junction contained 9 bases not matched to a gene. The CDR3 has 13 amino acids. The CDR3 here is CASVDGQGLGYTF. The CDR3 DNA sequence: TGTGCCAGCGTGGACGGACAGGGTCTTGGCTACACCTTC.